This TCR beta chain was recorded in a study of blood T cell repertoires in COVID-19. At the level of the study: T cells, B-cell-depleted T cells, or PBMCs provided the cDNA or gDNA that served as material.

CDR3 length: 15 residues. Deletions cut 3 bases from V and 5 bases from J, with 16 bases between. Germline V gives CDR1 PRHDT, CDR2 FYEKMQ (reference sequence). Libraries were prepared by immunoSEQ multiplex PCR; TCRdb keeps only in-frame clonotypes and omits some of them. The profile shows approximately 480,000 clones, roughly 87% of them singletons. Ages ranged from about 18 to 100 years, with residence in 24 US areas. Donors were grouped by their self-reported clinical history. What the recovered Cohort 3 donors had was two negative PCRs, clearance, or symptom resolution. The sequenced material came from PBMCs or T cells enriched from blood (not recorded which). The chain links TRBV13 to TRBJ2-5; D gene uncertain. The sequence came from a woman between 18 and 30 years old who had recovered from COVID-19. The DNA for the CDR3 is TGTGCCAGCAGCTTCCCCCCATGGAGTGGGGAGACCCAGTACTTC. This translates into CASSFPPWSGETQYF.